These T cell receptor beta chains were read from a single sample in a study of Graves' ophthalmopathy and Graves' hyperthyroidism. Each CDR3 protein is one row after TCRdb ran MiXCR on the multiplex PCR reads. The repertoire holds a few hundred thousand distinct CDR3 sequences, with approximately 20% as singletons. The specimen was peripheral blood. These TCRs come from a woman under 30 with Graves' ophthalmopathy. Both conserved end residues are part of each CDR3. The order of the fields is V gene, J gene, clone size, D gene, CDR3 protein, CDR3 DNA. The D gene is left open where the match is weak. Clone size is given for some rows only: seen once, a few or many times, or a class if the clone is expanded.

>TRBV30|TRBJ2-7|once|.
CAWSVMRREQYF
TGTGCCTGGAGTGTGATGAGGCGGGAGCAGTACTTC
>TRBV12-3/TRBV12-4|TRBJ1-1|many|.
CASSLSGGNTEAFF
TGTGCCAGCAGTTTATCGGGCGGGAACACTGAAGCTTTCTTT
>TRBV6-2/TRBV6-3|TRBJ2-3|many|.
CASSYSRGGDTQYF
TGTGCCAGCAGTTACTCCCGGGGAGGAGATACGCAGTATTTT
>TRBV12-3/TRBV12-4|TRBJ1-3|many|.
CASGDRMGTIYF
TGTGCCAGTGGAGACAGGATGGGCACCATATATTTT
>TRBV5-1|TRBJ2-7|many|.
CASSLVSGGAYEQYF
TGCGCCAGCAGCTTGGTTTCCGGGGGAGCCTACGAGCAGTACTTC
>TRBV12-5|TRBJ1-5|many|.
CASEGEPYSNQPQHF
TGTGCTAGTGAGGGGGAGCCTTATAGCAATCAGCCCCAGCATTTT
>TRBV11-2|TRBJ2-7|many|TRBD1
CASSLTGTGEYEQYF
TGTGCCAGCAGCTTGACCGGGACAGGGGAGTACGAGCAGTACTTC
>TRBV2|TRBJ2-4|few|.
CASRRGFIAKNIQYF
TGTGCCAGCAGACGGGGCTTCATAGCCAAAAACATTCAGTACTTC
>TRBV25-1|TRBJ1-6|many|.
CASSEERTVNSPLHF
TGTGCCAGCAGTGAAGAACGGACAGTAAATTCACCCCTCCACTTT
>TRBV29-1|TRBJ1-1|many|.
CSADEPPNTEAFF
TGCAGCGCCGATGAGCCCCCGAACACTGAAGCTTTCTTT
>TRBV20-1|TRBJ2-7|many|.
CSARRLEQYF
TGCAGTGCTAGACGCTTAGAGCAGTACTTC
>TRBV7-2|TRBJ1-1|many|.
CASSLARNTEAFF
TGTGCCAGCAGTTTAGCGAGGAACACTGAAGCTTTCTTT
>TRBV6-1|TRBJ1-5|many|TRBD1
CASRIAGQADGSNQPQHF
TGTGCCAGCAGGATAGCGGGACAGGCAGACGGCAGCAATCAGCCCCAGCATTTT
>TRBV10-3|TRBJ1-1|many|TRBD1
CATATRDSQNTEAFF
TGTGCCACTGCGACTCGGGACAGCCAGAACACTGAAGCTTTCTTT
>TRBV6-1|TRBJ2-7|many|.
CASSPPSGTYEQYF
TGTGCCAGCAGTCCCCCTTCCGGTACCTACGAGCAGTACTTC
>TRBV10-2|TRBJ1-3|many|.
CASSLDNPGNTIYF
TGCGCCAGCAGTCTAGACAACCCTGGAAACACCATATATTTT
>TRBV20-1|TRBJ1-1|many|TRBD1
CSARDSVNTEAFF
TGCAGTGCGCGGGACAGCGTGAACACTGAAGCTTTCTTT
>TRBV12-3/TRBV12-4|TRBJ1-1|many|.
CASSFNEGRRAFF
TGTGCCAGCAGTTTTAATGAGGGTAGGAGGGCTTTCTTT
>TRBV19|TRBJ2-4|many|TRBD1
CASVDRGAKNIQYF
TGTGCCAGTGTCGACAGGGGAGCCAAAAACATTCAGTACTTC
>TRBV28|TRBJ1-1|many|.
CASSPRQQQAFF
TGTGCCAGCAGTCCCCGACAGCAACAAGCTTTCTTT
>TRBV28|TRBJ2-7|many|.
CASIPFRSSYEQYF
TGTGCCAGCATTCCCTTCAGGAGCTCCTACGAGCAGTACTTC
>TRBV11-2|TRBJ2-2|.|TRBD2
CASSLEGGLAAGELFF
TGTGCCAGCAGCTTAGAGGGGGGACTAGCTGCCGGGGAGCTGTTTTTT
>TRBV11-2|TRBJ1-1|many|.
CASSLVGGDVTEAFF
TGTGCCAGCAGCTTAGTCGGGGGGGATGTCACTGAAGCTTTCTTT